This T cell receptor beta chain came from a study of tumour-infiltrating T cells in Burkitt lymphoma. Background on the study: Repertoire clonality predicted overall and progression-free survival.

This clone turned up a few times. This CDR3 is built from 15 residues. V lost 2 bases and J lost 5; bases outside the gene matches: 7. Germline lookup yields CDR1 MNHEY and CDR2 SVGAGI. Libraries were prepared by immunoSEQ multiplex PCR; TCRdb keeps only in-frame clonotypes and omits some of them. The sample lists 5,500 to 7,000 clones, roughly a tenth occurring once. This TCR came from a human donor with diffuse large B-cell lymphoma. The sequenced sample consisted of tumor tissue. The V gene is TRBV6-5, the J gene TRBJ2-7; 9 bases are a match to TRBD1. This chain's CDR3 is CASSYRTGEVDEQYF. The CDR3 DNA reads TGTGCCAGCAGTTACCGGACAGGGGAGGTTGACGAGCAGTACTTC.